The rows below give T cell receptor beta chains drawn from one sample of a study of Graves' ophthalmopathy and Graves' hyperthyroidism. MiXCR, run by TCRdb on the multiplex PCR reads, gives a single entry per CDR3 protein. The repertoire holds over a million distinct CDR3 sequences, with 35% to 40% as singletons. The sequenced material came from peripheral blood or thyroid tissue (not recorded which). Receptors were obtained from an adult man with Graves' hyperthyroidism. Both conserved end residues are part of each CDR3. D genes are given only for firm matches. The size entry is marked missing in some rows and otherwise reads once, few, many or a size class.

V gene,J gene,clone size,D gene,CDR3 length,CDR3 DNA,CDR3 protein
TRBV20-1,TRBJ1-5,few,TRBD1,15,TGCAGTGCCCTTGGGACAGCACATAGCAATCAGCCCCAGCATTTT,CSALGTAHSNQPQHF
TRBV20-1,TRBJ2-5,many,.,18,TGCAGTGCCCAAGGAGGGTACGAGGGACCCAGGGCGGACGGGACCCAGTACTTC,CSAQGGYEGPRADGTQYF
TRBV10-3,TRBJ2-2,once,TRBD2,14,TGTGCCAGCGGGACTAGCGGTGACACCGGGGAGCTGTTTTTT,CASGTSGDTGELFF
TRBV7-8,TRBJ2-7,.,TRBD2,14,TGTGCCAGCAGCCCTCAGGAGCGGGAACGCGAGCAGCACTTC,CASSPQEREREQHF
TRBV12-3/TRBV12-4,TRBJ2-5,few,TRBD2,16,TGTGCCAGCAGTTTTTCCCTAGCGGGAGGGCGAGGGACCCAGTACTTC,CASSFSLAGGRGTQYF
TRBV20-1,TRBJ2-5,.,.,13,TGCAGTGCTAGAGTTCCAGGGGAAGAGACCCAGTACTTC,CSARVPGEETQYF
TRBV29-1,TRBJ1-5,.,.,14,TGCAGCGTTGTTGGTAGCGGGTGGGGGGAGACCCAGCATTTT,CSVVGSGWGETQHF
TRBV12-3/TRBV12-4,TRBJ1-2,.,.,14,TGTGCCAGCAGTTTAGTGCTTGTCGGTAATGGCTACACCTTC,CASSLVLVGNGYTF
TRBV28,TRBJ1-2,.,.,11,TGTGCCAGCAGGGCAGGGGTGGGCTACACCTTC,CASRAGVGYTF
TRBV7-9,TRBJ2-5,many,.,12,TGTGCCAGCAGCTCAGGGGTGGAGACCCAGTACTTC,CASSSGVETQYF
TRBV10-2,TRBJ2-7,many,TRBD2,15,TGCGCCAGCAGGGGAGCGGGGGGGCCTTCCCTCGAGCAGTACTTC,CASRGAGGPSLEQYF
TRBV7-3,TRBJ1-1,.,.,14,TGTGCCAGCAGCTCCCCAGGGCTGAAAGAAGGGGCTTTCTTT,CASSSPGLKEGAFF
TRBV4-3,TRBJ1-1,.,.,14,TGCGCCAGCCAAAGGACAGACATGAACACTGAAGCTTTCTTT,CASQRTDMNTEAFF
TRBV10-3,TRBJ1-1,.,.,14,TGTGCCAGCAGTTTTGGGGGGATCAACACTGAAGCTTTCTTT,CASSFGGINTEAFF
TRBV19,TRBJ1-2,many,TRBD1,15,TGTGCCAGTAGTATGGCACAGGGGGCGTATTATGGCTACACCTTC,CASSMAQGAYYGYTF
TRBV12-3/TRBV12-4,TRBJ2-7,many,.,12,TGTGCCAGCAGCCCAGTCGAATACGAGCAGTACTTC,CASSPVEYEQYF
TRBV19,TRBJ2-6,many,.,14,TGTGCCAGTAGTGCAACCTCTGGGGCCAACGTCCTGACTTTC,CASSATSGANVLTF
TRBV12-3/TRBV12-4,TRBJ1-3,.,TRBD1,14,TGTGCCAGCAGTTCCAGGGGGCAGGGAAACACCATATATTTT,CASSSRGQGNTIYF
TRBV19,TRBJ2-7,few,TRBD2,15,TGTGCCAGCAGTAGGGCCCAGCGGGACTCCTACGAGCAGTACTTC,CASSRAQRDSYEQYF
TRBV25-1,TRBJ1-2,.,.,13,TGTGCCAGCAGTTTGATAGTTAACTATGGCTACACCTTC,CASSLIVNYGYTF
TRBV2,TRBJ2-5,few,.,16,TGTGCCAGCAGTGAAGGTCCCGGGAACTCCTGGGAGACCCAGTACTTC,CASSEGPGNSWETQYF
TRBV10-3,TRBJ2-7,.,TRBD1,16,TGTGCCAGCAGTTACCCCCGGGACAGGCCATCCTACGAGCAGTACTTC,CASSYPRDRPSYEQYF
TRBV9,TRBJ2-7,.,.,15,TGTGCCAGCAGCGTAGGGACAGCTAGCTCCTACGAGCAGTACTTC,CASSVGTASSYEQYF
TRBV29-1,TRBJ1-2,few,TRBD1,11,TGCAGTGCCGGGACAGGATATGGCTACACCTTC,CSAGTGYGYTF
TRBV7-9,TRBJ1-1,.,.,15,TGTGCCAGCAGCGTACCCGGGAGTATGAACACTGAAGCTTTCTTT,CASSVPGSMNTEAFF
TRBV7-2,TRBJ1-2,.,.,14,TGTGCCAGCTCACCCGATCAGACCCTCTATGGCTACACCTTC,CASSPDQTLYGYTF
TRBV29-1,TRBJ2-2,many,.,13,TGCAGCACCCAGAGAACAAGCACCGGGGAGCTGTTTTTT,CSTQRTSTGELFF
TRBV2,TRBJ1-2,few,.,14,TGTGCCAGCAGTGTGTACGGAACTAACTATGGCTACACCTTC,CASSVYGTNYGYTF
TRBV4-3,TRBJ1-6,many,.,14,TGCGCCAGCAGCCAAGATCTGAAAAATTCACCCCTCCACTTT,CASSQDLKNSPLHF
TRBV2,TRBJ1-2,.,TRBD1,15,TGTGCCAGCAGTGAAGGGACAGGGTCCAACTATGGCTACACCTTC,CASSEGTGSNYGYTF
TRBV4-3,TRBJ1-2,few,.,15,TGCGCCAGCAGCCGAGAATGGGTGGGAAACTATGGCTACACCTTC,CASSREWVGNYGYTF
TRBV19,TRBJ1-1,.,TRBD1,18,TGTGCCAGTAGTATCCTCCTGGGACAGCTTATAATGAACACTGAAGCTTTCTTT,CASSILLGQLIMNTEAFF
TRBV19,TRBJ2-7,.,.,12,TGTGCCAGTAGTATGGCCGGGACCGAGCAGTACTTC,CASSMAGTEQYF
TRBV7-8,TRBJ2-2,.,TRBD1,12,TGTGCCAGCGGACAGGTTAGCGGGGAGCTGTTTTTT,CASGQVSGELFF
TRBV11-2,TRBJ1-1,few,.,14,TGTGCCAGCAGCTTATACTCCGCCGGGACTCAAGCTTTCTTT,CASSLYSAGTQAFF
TRBV6-5,TRBJ2-7,few,.,15,TGTGCCAGCAGCCCCATTCTGGCGGCGAGCTACGAGCAGTACTTC,CASSPILAASYEQYF
TRBV12-3/TRBV12-4,TRBJ1-2,.,.,14,TGTGCCAGTTACAGGGACACCCCAGAAAATGGCTACACCTTC,CASYRDTPENGYTF
TRBV10-2,TRBJ2-7,few,.,14,TGCGCCAGCTGCCCCAGGGGAACCCCCTACGAGCAGTACTTC,CASCPRGTPYEQYF
TRBV29-1,TRBJ1-1,.,.,13,TGCAGCGTACGGACACCGGCGAACACTGAAGCTTTCTTT,CSVRTPANTEAFF
TRBV20-1,TRBJ1-1,.,.,16,TGCAGTGCGCCCAACGGGAGGGCCGGGAGCCTCGACCAAGCTTTCTTT,CSAPNGRAGSLDQAFF
TRBV6-4,TRBJ1-1,many,.,15,TGTGCCAGCAGTCCCCGGCCAGGCCCTAACACTGAAGCTTTCTTT,CASSPRPGPNTEAFF
TRBV6-2/TRBV6-3,TRBJ2-2,.,.,12,TGTGCCAGCAGTCCTTTACACGGGGAGCTGTTTTTT,CASSPLHGELFF
TRBV7-9,TRBJ2-5,.,TRBD2,12,TGTGCCAGCAGCACGTCGAGCGGGACTCAGTACTTC,CASSTSSGTQYF
TRBV10-3,TRBJ1-1,many,.,13,TGTGCCATCAGTGATCGGGATAACACTGAAGCTTTCTTT,CAISDRDNTEAFF
TRBV2,TRBJ1-5,few,.,14,TGTGCCAGCAAGGCCAGTCATAGCAATCAGCCCCAGCATTTT,CASKASHSNQPQHF
TRBV4-1,TRBJ1-2,once,.,15,TGCGCCAGCAGCCAGCAGCCCGGGACCTTGCATGGCTACACCTTC,CASSQQPGTLHGYTF